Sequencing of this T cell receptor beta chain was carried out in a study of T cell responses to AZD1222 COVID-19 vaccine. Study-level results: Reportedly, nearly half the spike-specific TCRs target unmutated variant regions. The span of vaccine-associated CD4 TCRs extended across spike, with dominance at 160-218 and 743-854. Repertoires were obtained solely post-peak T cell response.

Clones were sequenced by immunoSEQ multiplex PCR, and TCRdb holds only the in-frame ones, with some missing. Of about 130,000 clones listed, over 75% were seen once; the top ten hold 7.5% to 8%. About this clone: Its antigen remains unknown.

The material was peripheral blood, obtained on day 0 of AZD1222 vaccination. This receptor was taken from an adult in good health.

The CDR3 region has the DNA TGTGCCAGTAATGGGGACAGGAACTATGGCTACACCTTC. Amino acids: CASNGDRNYGYTF. The rearrangement joins TRBV28 to TRBJ1-2, with 8 bases identical to TRBD1. V was clipped by 9 bases and J by 2 bases; unmatched bases: 5. The CDR3 runs 13 residues. Germline CDR1 reads MDHEN; CDR2 reads SYDVKM.